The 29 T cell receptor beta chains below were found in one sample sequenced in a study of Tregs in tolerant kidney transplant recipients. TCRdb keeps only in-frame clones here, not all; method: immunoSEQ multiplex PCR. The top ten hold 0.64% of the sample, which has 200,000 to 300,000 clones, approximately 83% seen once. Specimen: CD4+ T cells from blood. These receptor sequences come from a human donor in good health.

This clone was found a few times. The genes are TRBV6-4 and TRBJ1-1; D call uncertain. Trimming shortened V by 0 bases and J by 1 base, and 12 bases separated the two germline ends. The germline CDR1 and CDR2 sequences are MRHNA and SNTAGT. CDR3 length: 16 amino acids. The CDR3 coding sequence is TGTGCCAGCAGTGACTCGCCTGGGCAAGGGAACACTGAAGCTTTCTTT. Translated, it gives CASSDSPGQGNTEAFF.

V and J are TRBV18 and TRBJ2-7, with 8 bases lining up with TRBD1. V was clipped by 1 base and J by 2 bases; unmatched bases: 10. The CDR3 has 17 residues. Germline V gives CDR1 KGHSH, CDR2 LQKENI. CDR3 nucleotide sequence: TGTGCCAGCTCACCACTTGGACAGGGCAACGCAGCCTACGAGCAGTACTTC. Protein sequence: CASSPLGQGNAAYEQYF.

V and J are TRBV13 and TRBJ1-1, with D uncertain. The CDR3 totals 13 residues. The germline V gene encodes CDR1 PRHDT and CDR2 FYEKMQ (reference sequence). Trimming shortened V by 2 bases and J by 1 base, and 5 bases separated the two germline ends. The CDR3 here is CASSLNPNTEAFF. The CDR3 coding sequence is TGTGCCAGCAGCTTAAACCCGAACACTGAAGCTTTCTTT.

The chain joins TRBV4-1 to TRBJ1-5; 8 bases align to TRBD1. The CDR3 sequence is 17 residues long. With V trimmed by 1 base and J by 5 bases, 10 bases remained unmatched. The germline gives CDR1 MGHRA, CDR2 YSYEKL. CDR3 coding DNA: TGCGCCAGCAGCCAAGTGTTCGGGGACAGGCCACATCAGCCCCAGCATTTT. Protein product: CASSQVFGDRPHQPQHF.

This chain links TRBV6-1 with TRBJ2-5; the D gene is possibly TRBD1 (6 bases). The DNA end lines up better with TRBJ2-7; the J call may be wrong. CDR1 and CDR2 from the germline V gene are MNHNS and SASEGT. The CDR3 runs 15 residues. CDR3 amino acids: CASSEDRASPYEQYF. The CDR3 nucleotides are TGTGCCAGCAGTGAAGACAGGGCCTCGCCCTACGAGCAGTACTTC.

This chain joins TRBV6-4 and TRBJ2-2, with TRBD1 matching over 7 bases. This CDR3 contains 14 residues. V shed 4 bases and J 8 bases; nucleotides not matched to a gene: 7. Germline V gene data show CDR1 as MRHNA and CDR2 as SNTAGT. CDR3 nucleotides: TGTGCCAGCAGTGGTCCACAGGGGTCGGGGGAGCTGTTTTTT. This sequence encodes CASSGPQGSGELFF.

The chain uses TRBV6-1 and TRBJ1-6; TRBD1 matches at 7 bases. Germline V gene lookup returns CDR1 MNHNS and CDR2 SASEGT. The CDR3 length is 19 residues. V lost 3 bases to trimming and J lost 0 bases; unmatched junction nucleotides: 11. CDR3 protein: CASSEGNRGGASYNSPLHF. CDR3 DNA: TGTGCCAGCAGTGAGGGGAACCGAGGGGGCGCCTCCTATAATTCACCCCTCCACTTT.

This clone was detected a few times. Written as DNA, the CDR3 is TGTGCCAGCACTCGGAGTTGGGAGGGGGAGACCCAGTACTTC. Protein product: CASTRSWEGETQYF. The chain joins TRBV6-5 to TRBJ2-5, with TRBD2 matching 7 bases. Trimming cost V 7 bases and J 5 bases; bases outside gene matches: 10. Germline V gives CDR1 MNHEY, CDR2 SVGAGI. The CDR3 is made up of 14 amino acids.

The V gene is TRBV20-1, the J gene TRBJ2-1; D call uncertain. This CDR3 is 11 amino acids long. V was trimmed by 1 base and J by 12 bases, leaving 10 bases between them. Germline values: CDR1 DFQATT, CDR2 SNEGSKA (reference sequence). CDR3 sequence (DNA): TGCAGTGCTAGAGGGCAGGAAACGCAGTTCTTC. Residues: CSARGQETQFF.

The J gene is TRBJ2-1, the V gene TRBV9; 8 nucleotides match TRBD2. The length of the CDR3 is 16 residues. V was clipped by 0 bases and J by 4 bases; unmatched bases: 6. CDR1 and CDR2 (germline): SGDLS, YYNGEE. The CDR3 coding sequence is TGTGCCAGCAGCGTAGTAGCGGGATCCGGTTACAATGAGCAGTTCTTC. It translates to CASSVVAGSGYNEQFF.

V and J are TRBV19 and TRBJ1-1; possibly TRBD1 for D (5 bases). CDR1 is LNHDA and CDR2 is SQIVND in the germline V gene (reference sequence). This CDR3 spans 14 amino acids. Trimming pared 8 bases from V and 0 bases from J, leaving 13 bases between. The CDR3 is CASGRGVLNTEAFF. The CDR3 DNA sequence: TGTGCCAGTGGCCGGGGGGTCCTGAACACTGAAGCTTTCTTT.

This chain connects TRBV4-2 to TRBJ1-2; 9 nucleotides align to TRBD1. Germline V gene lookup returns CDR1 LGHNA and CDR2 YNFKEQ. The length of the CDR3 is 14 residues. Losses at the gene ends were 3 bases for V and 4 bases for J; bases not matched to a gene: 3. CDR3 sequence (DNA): TGTGCCAGCAGCCAGGGACAGGGACCCTATGGCTACACCTTC. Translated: CASSQGQGPYGYTF.

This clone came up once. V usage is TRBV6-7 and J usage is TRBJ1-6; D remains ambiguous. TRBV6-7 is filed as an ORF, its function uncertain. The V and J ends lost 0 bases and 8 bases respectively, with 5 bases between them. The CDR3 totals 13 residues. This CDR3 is CASSYSTDSPLHF. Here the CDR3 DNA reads TGTGCCAGCAGTTACTCGACCGATTCACCCCTCCACTTT.

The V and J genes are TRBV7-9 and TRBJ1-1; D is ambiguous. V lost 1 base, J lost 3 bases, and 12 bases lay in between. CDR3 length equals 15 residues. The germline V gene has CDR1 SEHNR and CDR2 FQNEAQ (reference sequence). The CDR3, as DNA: TGTGCCAGCAGCTTAGAGTCCTACAAGTACACTGAAGCTTTCTTT. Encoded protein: CASSLESYKYTEAFF.

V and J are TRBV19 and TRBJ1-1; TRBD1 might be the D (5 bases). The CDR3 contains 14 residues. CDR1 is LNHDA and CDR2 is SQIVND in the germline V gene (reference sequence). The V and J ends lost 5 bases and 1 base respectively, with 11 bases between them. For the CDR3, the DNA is TGTGCCAGTAGTGGAAAAACAGGGAACACTGAAGCTTTCTTT. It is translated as CASSGKTGNTEAFF.

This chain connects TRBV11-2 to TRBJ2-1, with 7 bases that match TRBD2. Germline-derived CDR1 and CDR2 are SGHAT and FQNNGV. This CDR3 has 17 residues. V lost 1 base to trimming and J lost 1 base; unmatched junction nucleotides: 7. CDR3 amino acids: CASSLGGGTTSYNEQFF. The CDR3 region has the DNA TGTGCCAGCAGCTTAGGGGGGGGGACCACATCCTACAATGAGCAGTTCTTC.

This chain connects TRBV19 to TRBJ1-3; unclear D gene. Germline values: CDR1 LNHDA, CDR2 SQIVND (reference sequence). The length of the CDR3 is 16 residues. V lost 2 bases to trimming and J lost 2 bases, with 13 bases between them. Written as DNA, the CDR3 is TGTGCCAGTAGTATAAGGGTAGGTCGGCCTGGAAACACCATATATTTT. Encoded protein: CASSIRVGRPGNTIYF.

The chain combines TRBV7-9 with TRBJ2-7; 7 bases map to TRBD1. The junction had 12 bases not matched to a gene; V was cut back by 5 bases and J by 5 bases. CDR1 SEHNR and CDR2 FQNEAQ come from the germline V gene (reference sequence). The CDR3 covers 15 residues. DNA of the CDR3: TGTGCCAGCAGCCCCGGACAGGTTCATCTAGACGAGCAGTACTTC. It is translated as CASSPGQVHLDEQYF.

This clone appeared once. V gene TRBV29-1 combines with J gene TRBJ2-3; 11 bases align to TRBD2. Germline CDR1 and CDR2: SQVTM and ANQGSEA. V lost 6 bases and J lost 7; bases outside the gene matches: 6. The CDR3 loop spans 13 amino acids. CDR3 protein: CSVFSGGAYTQYF. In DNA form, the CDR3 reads TGCAGCGTCTTTAGCGGGGGGGCTTATACGCAGTATTTT.

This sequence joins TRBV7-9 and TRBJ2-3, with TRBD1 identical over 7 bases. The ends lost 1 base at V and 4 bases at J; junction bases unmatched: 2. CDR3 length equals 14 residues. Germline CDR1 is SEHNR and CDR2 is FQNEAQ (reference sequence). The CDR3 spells CASSLEGGADTQYF. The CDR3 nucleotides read TGTGCCAGCAGCTTAGAAGGGGGCGCAGATACGCAGTATTTT.

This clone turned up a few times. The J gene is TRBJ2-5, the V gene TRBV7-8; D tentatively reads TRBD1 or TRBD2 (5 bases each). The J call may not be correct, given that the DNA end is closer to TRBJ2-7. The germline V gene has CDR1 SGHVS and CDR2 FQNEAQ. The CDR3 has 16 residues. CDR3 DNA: TGTGCCAGCAGCTTAGGCCGGGACCCCTACTCCTACGAGCAGTACTTC. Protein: CASSLGRDPYSYEQYF.

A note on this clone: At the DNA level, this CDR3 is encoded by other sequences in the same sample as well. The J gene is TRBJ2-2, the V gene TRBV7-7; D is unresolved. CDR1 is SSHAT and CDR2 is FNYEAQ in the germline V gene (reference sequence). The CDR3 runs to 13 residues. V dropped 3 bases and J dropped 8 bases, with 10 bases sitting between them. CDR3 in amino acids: CASSLTGLGELFF. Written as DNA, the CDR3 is TGTGCCAGCAGCTTGACCGGTCTTGGGGAGCTGTTTTTT.

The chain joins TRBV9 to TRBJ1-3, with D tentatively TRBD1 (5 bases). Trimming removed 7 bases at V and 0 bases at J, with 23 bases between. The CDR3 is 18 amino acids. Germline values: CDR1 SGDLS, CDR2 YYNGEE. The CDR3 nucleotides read TGTGCCAGCGTCCTCCTGGGGCCCCACACCGCCTCTGGAAACACCATATATTTT. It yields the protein CASVLLGPHTASGNTIYF.

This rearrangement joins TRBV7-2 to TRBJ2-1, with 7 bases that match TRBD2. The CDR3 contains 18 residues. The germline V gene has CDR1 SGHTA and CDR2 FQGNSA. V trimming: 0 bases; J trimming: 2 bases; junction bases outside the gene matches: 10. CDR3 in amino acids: CASSLAPSGGFPYNEQFF. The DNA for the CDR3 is TGTGCCAGCAGCTTAGCACCCTCCGGGGGGTTCCCCTACAATGAGCAGTTCTTC.

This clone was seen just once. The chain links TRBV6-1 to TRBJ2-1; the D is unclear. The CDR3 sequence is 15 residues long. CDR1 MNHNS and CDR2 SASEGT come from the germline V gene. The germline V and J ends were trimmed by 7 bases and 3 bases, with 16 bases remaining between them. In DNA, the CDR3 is TGTGCCAGCATCTACCTCCAGAGGAGCTACAATGAGCAGTTCTTC. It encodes CASIYLQRSYNEQFF.

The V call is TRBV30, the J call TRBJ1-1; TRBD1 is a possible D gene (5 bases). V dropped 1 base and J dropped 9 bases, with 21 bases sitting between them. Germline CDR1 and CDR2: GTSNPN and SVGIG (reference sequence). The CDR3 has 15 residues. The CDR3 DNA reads TGTGCCTGGAGTGGGAAGGGACTACCGAATTATAAAGCTTTCTTT. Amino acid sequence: CAWSGKGLPNYKAFF.

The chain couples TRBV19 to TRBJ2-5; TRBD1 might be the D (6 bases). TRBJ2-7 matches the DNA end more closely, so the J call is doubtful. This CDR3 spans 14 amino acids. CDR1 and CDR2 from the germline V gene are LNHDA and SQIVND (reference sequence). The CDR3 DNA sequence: TGTGCCAGTAGTATAGGAGGGACATCCTACGAGCAGTACTTC. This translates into CASSIGGTSYEQYF.

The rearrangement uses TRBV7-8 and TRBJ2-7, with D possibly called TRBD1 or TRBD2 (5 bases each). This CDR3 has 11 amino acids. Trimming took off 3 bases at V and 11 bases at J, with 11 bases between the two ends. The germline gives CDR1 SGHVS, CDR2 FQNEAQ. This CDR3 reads CASSFGTAEYF. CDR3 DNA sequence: TGTGCCAGCAGCTTCGGGACCGCAGAGTACTTC.

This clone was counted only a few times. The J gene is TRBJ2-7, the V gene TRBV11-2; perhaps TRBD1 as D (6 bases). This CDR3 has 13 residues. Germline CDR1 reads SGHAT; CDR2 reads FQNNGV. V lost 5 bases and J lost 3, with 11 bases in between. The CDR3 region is CASSRQGIYEQYF. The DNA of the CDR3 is TGTGCCAGCAGCCGCCAGGGGATCTACGAGCAGTACTTC.